The 14 T cell receptor beta chains below all came from one sample that was sequenced in a study of cytomegalovirus exposure and HLA in healthy donors. A multiplex PCR was run with 60 Vbeta primers and 13 Jbeta primers. This table comes from immunoSEQ multiplex PCR, and its TCRdb copy is limited to in-frame clones, with some not included. Here the sample spans some 100,000 clones, 65% to 80% being singletons. Sequencing used PBMCs. The receptors were sampled from a woman aged 45-60 years in good health and CMV-seropositive.

V usage is TRBV27 and J usage is TRBJ1-1; TRBD1 matches 8 bases. This CDR3 contains 14 residues. Looked up from germline, CDR1 is MNHEY and CDR2 is SMNVEV (reference sequence). Trimming cost V 4 bases and J 6 bases; bases outside gene matches: 7. CDR3: CASSSQDRGPEAFF. CDR3 coding DNA: TGTGCCAGCAGTTCACAAGACAGGGGACCTGAAGCTTTCTTT.

The chain recombines TRBV19 with TRBJ1-5, with D uncertain. Germline CDR1 LNHDA, CDR2 SQIVND (reference sequence). The CDR3 consists of 12 residues. V dropped 7 bases and J dropped 9 bases, with 13 bases sitting between them. The CDR3 coding sequence is TGTGCCAGTACCTCACCCCCTATGCCCCAGCATTTT. As protein: CASTSPPMPQHF.

The chain couples TRBV19 to TRBJ2-7, with 12 bases fitting TRBD1. With V trimmed by 5 bases and J by 6 bases, 11 bases remained unmatched. Germline loops: CDR1 LNHDA, CDR2 SQIVND (reference sequence). The CDR3 runs to 16 residues. CDR3 residues: CASSPPWGTGGSEQYF. In DNA form, the CDR3 reads TGTGCCAGTAGTCCTCCGTGGGGGACAGGGGGCAGCGAGCAGTACTTC.

This clone has just a few counts. The chain couples TRBV5-1 to TRBJ1-2, with D maybe TRBD1 (6 bases). Germline lookup yields CDR1 SGHRS and CDR2 YFSETQ. The V and J ends lost 0 bases and 4 bases respectively, with 10 bases between them. The CDR3 is 14 residues long. CDR3 loop: CASSLEETGYGYTF. The CDR3 nucleotides read TGCGCCAGCAGCTTGGAAGAGACAGGCTATGGCTACACCTTC.

The chain links TRBV7-2 to TRBJ2-2; D call uncertain. V lost 3 bases and J lost 2, with 4 bases in between. The CDR3 is 13 amino acids. The germline V gene encodes CDR1 SGHTA and CDR2 FQGNSA. CDR3 in DNA: TGTGCCAGCAGCTTTCTTAACACCGGGGAGCTGTTTTTT. Translating gives CASSFLNTGELFF. The full variable domain, its missing parts supplied by reference TRBV7-2 and TRBJ2-2, is GAGVSQSPSNKVTEKGKDVELRCDPISGHTALYWYRQSLGQGLEFLIYFQGNSAPDKSGLPSDRFSAERTGGSVSTLTIQRTQQEDSAVYLCASSFLNTGELFFGEGSRLTVL.

This clone has a handful of counts. The CDR3, as DNA: TGTGCCAGCAGCCCGCAGGCGGGATCCTTCACCGGGGAGCTGTTTTTT. It encodes CASSPQAGSFTGELFF. J is TRBJ2-2 and V is TRBV7-9; tentative D call: TRBD2 (6 bases). The CDR3 length is 16 residues. Germline V gene sequence: CDR1 SEHNR, CDR2 FQNEAQ (reference sequence). V lost 5 bases, J lost 4 bases, and 17 bases lay in between.

This clone was seen only a few times. In DNA form, the CDR3 reads TGTGCCAGCAGCCAACATGGAGGAAACACTGAAGCTTTCTTT. This sequence encodes CASSQHGGNTEAFF. The chain combines TRBV14 with TRBJ1-1; D is ambiguous. With 2 bases removed from V and 2 bases from J, the gap between germline ends came to 9 bases. This CDR3 is built from 14 residues. Germline assignment: CDR1 SGHDN and CDR2 FVKESK. Looking up the rest from reference TRBV14 and TRBJ1-1 gives the full variable domain: EAGVTQFPSHSVIEKGQTVTLRCDPISGHDNLYWYRRVMGKEIKFLLHFVKESKQDESGMPNNRFLAERTGGTYSTLKVQPAELEDSGVYFCASSQHGGNTEAFFGQGTRLTVV.

The V gene is TRBV29-1, the J gene TRBJ1-2, with D tentatively TRBD1 (6 bases). The CDR3 is 13 amino acids. The ends were cut back, 3 bases at V and 6 bases at J, with 14 bases in the middle. The germline V gene encodes CDR1 SQVTM and CDR2 ANQGSEA. The CDR3 loop reads CSVEGAPVDGYTF. The CDR3 region has the DNA TGCAGCGTTGAGGGGGCGCCGGTCGATGGCTACACCTTC. Looking up the rest from reference TRBV29-1 and TRBJ1-2 gives the full variable domain: SAVISQKPSRDICQRGTSLTIQCQVDSQVTMMFWYRQQPGQSLTLIATANQGSEATYESGFVIDKFPISRPNLTFSTLTVSNMSPEDSSIYLCSVEGAPVDGYTFGSGTRLTVV.

This chain uses TRBV10-1 with TRBJ1-2, with 9 nucleotides matching TRBD1. Unmatched junction bases numbered 10, after V lost 0 bases and J lost 5 bases. Germline V CDR1 and CDR2: WNHNN, SYGVQD (reference sequence). CDR3 size: 17 residues. The CDR3 here is CASSESPDRGVGYGYTF. Written as DNA, the CDR3 is TGCGCCAGCAGTGAGTCTCCAGACAGGGGGGTGGGGTATGGCTACACCTTC.

This clone was seen only once. V gene TRBV9 combines with J gene TRBJ2-2, with 10 nucleotides matching TRBD1. CDR1 and CDR2 (germline): SGDLS, YYNGEE. The junction had 9 bases not matched to a gene; V was cut back by 4 bases and J by 6 bases. This CDR3 has 16 residues. The CDR3 region is CASSPPGTGESGELFF. DNA of the CDR3: TGTGCCAGCAGCCCTCCCGGGACAGGGGAATCCGGGGAGCTGTTTTTT.

The chain recombines TRBV14 with TRBJ2-3, with D possibly TRBD1 on 5 matching bases. The V end was cut by 4 bases, the J end by 0 bases, with 11 bases between. CDR3 length equals 15 residues. The germline CDR1 and CDR2 sequences are SGHDN and FVKESK. The CDR3 coding sequence is TGTGCCAGCAGCCCCAGGGTGGGGAGCACAGATACGCAGTATTTT. Its translation is CASSPRVGSTDTQYF. The full variable domain, completed using reference TRBV14 and TRBJ2-3, is EAGVTQFPSHSVIEKGQTVTLRCDPISGHDNLYWYRRVMGKEIKFLLHFVKESKQDESGMPNNRFLAERTGGTYSTLKVQPAELEDSGVYFCASSPRVGSTDTQYFGPGTRLTVL.

The genes are TRBV5-1 and TRBJ1-3; D not certain. CDR1 SGHRS and CDR2 YFSETQ come from the germline V gene. V was trimmed by 0 bases and J by 0 bases, leaving 10 bases between them. The CDR3 runs 16 residues. This CDR3 is CASSLGHANSGNTIYF. CDR3 nucleotides: TGCGCCAGCAGCTTGGGACACGCGAACTCTGGAAACACCATATATTTT.

The chain has TRBV5-1 and TRBJ1-5; D gene uncertain. The length of the CDR3 is 13 residues. V lost 0 bases to trimming and J lost 8 bases, with 9 bases between them. The V gene's germline CDR1 is SGHRS and CDR2 YFSETQ. The chain's CDR3 is CASSLEGVEPQHF. CDR3 in DNA: TGCGCCAGCAGCTTGGAGGGAGTGGAGCCCCAGCATTTT. The full variable domain, in which reference TRBV5-1 and TRBJ1-5 provide the parts outside the CDR3, is KAGVTQTPRYLIKTRGQQVTLSCSPISGHRSVSWYQQTPGQGLQFLFEYFSETQRNKGNFPGRFSGRQFSNSRSEMNVSTLELGDSALYLCASSLEGVEPQHFGDGTRLSIL.

This clone was observed a single time. The chain recombines TRBV9 with TRBJ2-3; 8 bases agree with TRBD1. Germline trimming cut 4 bases from V and 4 bases from J; bases unmatched to any gene: 5. Germline V gives CDR1 SGDLS, CDR2 YYNGEE. The CDR3 sequence is 14 residues long. In DNA form, the CDR3 reads TGTGCCAGCAGCAATGGACAGGGCGCAGATACGCAGTATTTT. Its translation: CASSNGQGADTQYF.